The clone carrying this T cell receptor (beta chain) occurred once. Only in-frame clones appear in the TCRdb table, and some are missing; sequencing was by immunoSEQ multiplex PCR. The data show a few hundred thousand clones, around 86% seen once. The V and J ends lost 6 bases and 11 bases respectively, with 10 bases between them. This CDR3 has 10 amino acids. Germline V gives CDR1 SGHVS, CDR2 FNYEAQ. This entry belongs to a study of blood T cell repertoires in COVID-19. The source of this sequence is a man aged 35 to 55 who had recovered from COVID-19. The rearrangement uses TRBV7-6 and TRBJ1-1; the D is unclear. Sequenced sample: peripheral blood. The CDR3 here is CASRATGAFF. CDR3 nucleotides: TGTGCCAGCAGAGCCACCGGGGCTTTCTTT.